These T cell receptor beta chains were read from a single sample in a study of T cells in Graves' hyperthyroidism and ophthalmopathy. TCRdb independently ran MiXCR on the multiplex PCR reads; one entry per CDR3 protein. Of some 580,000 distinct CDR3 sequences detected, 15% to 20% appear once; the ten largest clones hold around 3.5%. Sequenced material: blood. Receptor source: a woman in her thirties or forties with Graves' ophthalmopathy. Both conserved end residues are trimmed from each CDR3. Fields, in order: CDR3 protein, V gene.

cdr3_aa: SAREGLAGVYEQY
v_call: TRBV20-1

cdr3_aa: SARQGAGSETQY
v_call: TRBV20-1

cdr3_aa: SARLGQGAHQPQH
v_call: TRBV20-1

cdr3_aa: ASSPTQRGGTITDTQY
v_call: TRBV18

cdr3_aa: ASSQRLAGTTDTQY
v_call: TRBV18

cdr3_aa: ASSDPALINTEAF
v_call: TRBV6-1

cdr3_aa: ASSLTSGTYEQY
v_call: TRBV7-9

cdr3_aa: ASSAQINYGYT
v_call: TRBV27

cdr3_aa: ASSRDTYSPLH
v_call: TRBV7-9

cdr3_aa: ASSQVGGGTYTGELF
v_call: TRBV4-1

cdr3_aa: ASSPYFLTTSTDTQY
v_call: TRBV18

cdr3_aa: ASSYGASNEKLF
v_call: TRBV7-9

cdr3_aa: ASSPHLPTYEQY
v_call: TRBV13

cdr3_aa: ASSLTGALAGQETQY
v_call: TRBV7-3

cdr3_aa: ASSQGPEAF
v_call: TRBV4-1

cdr3_aa: ASRSSGYTGELF
v_call: TRBV6-1

cdr3_aa: ASSTGLVIDTQY
v_call: TRBV5-1

cdr3_aa: ASSEFSGIAKNIQY
v_call: TRBV2

cdr3_aa: ASSQGGGQGAFQPQH
v_call: TRBV28

cdr3_aa: ASSEQQQNTEAF
v_call: TRBV7-9

cdr3_aa: ASSWDRDTYGYT
v_call: TRBV5-5

cdr3_aa: ASSLDVSNSPLH
v_call: TRBV7-9

cdr3_aa: ASSPHRENTEAF
v_call: TRBV18

cdr3_aa: ASSQVAGNNEQF
v_call: TRBV3-1

cdr3_aa: ASSETGTYEQY
v_call: TRBV6-1

cdr3_aa: AWISPSGKGSYEQY
v_call: TRBV30

cdr3_aa: ATSNRMNTEAF
v_call: TRBV15

cdr3_aa: ASRGSSTGEQY
v_call: TRBV19